The clone carrying this T cell receptor (beta chain) has more than one count but fewer than ten. The record originates from a study of T-cell reconstitution after alpha-beta-depleted transplantation in children. A library of TCRbeta sequences, prepared with unique molecular identifiers, was generated. MiXCR, run by TCRdb on the PCR reads, gives a single entry per CDR3 protein. This table has under 350,000 distinct CDR3 sequences, approximately 9.6% appearing once. The V and J ends lost 4 bases and 5 bases, in that order; junction bases with no gene match: 7. This CDR3 region has 15 residues. In germline, CDR1 is SEHNR, CDR2 FQNEAQ (reference sequence).

The sequenced sample was PBMCs from the stem cell graft donor, obtained from the stem cell graft. The chain carries TRBV7-9 and TRBJ2-1, with 8 bases fitting TRBD1. This clonotype was obtained from a human donor who donated a stem cell graft to a child with SCID. CDR3 DNA sequence: TGTGCCAGCAGCTCAGGACAGGGCGTCAACAATGAGCAGTTCTTC. Translated: CASSSGQGVNNEQFF.